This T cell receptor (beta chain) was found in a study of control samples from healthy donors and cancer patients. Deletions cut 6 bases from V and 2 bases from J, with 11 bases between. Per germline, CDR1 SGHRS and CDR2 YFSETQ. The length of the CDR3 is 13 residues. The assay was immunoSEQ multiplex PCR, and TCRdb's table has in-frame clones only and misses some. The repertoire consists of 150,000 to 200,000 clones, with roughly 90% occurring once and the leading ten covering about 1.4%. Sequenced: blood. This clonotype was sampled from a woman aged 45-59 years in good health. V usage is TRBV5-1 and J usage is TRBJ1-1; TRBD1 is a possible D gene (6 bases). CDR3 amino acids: CASTTGGNTEAFF. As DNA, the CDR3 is TGCGCCAGCACGACCGGGGGCAACACTGAAGCTTTCTTT.